Listed here is a single T cell receptor beta chain. This sample stems from a study of blood T cell repertoires in COVID-19. At the level of the study: Acute-phase and convalescent COVID-19 samples originated in the United States, Italy and Spain.

Clinical history as reported by participants underpinned cohort assignment. Recovered status applied to Cohort 3 donors who had two consecutive negative PCRs. It also applied to those with clearance or with symptom resolution. V lost 2 bases to trimming and J lost 5 bases, with 9 bases between them. Germline CDR1 SGHAT, CDR2 FQNNGV. The CDR3 spans 13 residues. Sequencing was performed with immunoSEQ multiplex PCR; in TCRdb, only in-frame clones are kept and a portion is missing. The sample lists hundreds of thousands of clones, roughly nine tenths occurring once. Sequencing used PBMCs or T cells enriched from blood (not recorded which). The receptor was isolated from a woman aged 40 to 50 who had recovered from COVID-19. The chain recombines TRBV11-2 with TRBJ1-2, with D possibly matching TRBD1 (6 bases). CDR3 DNA: TGTGCCAGCAGCTTAAAGGGGGATTATGGCTACACCTTC. As protein: CASSLKGDYGYTF.